Below, 16 T cell receptor beta chains from the same sample are listed, as sequenced in a study of regulatory and conventional T cells in RAG deficiency. Repertoires were generated with immunoSEQ multiplex PCR, while TCRdb's copy carries only in-frame clones and drops some. This repertoire shows more than 40,000 clones, approximately 90% found once; its top ten account for roughly 0.5%. The sorted conventional CD4+ T cells were CD25-low and CD127-high, with genomic DNA sequenced. These data were also reused for a study on regulatory T cells. That paper states: The primer mix had 52 TRBV and 13 TRBJ primers.

Material for sequencing was CD4+ effector T cells sorted from blood. The origin of the receptors is a human donor in good health.

The V gene is TRBV5-1, the J gene TRBJ2-1; 12 bases map to TRBD2. Germline CDR1 is SGHRS and CDR2 is YFSETQ. CDR3 length equals 16 residues. V lost 2 bases, J lost 3 bases, and 3 bases stayed unmatched. CDR3 bases: TGCGCCAGCAGCTTAACTAGCGGGGGGATCTACAATGAGCAGTTCTTC. Translation: CASSLTSGGIYNEQFF.

DNA for the CDR3: TGTGCCAGCAGCACTGGACAGAGTGCCTACGAGCAGTACTTC. Translating gives CASSTGQSAYEQYF. The chain links TRBV7-2 to TRBJ2-7, with D possibly matching TRBD1 (6 bases). This CDR3 contains 14 residues. Germline CDR1 reads SGHTA; CDR2 reads FQGNSA. V dropped 5 bases and J dropped 2 bases, with 13 bases sitting between them.

The chain joins TRBV2 to TRBJ1-4; 7 bases match TRBD1. The CDR3 contains 16 residues. The germline V gene has CDR1 SNHLY and CDR2 FYNNEI. V trimming: 5 bases; J trimming: 2 bases; junction bases outside the gene matches: 8. The CDR3 loop is CASSPQGSLTNEKLFF. The CDR3 DNA reads as TGTGCCAGCAGTCCACAGGGGAGCTTGACTAATGAAAAACTGTTTTTT.

This clone occurred a few times. The chain carries TRBV6-1 and TRBJ2-2; 13 bases line up with TRBD2. The CDR3 has 16 amino acids. V shed 3 bases, J shed 5 bases, and the junction held 3 bases outside the gene matches. Germline CDR1 reads MNHNS; CDR2 reads SASEGT. The CDR3 sequence is CASSERTSGSTGELFF. CDR3 bases: TGTGCCAGCAGTGAGCGGACTAGCGGGAGTACCGGGGAGCTGTTTTTT.

Only one count was recorded for this clone. The chain is built from TRBV6-1 and TRBJ1-5, with 7 bases lining up with TRBD1. The CDR3 is 13 residues long. The trim removed 3 bases at V and 6 bases at J, leaving 2 bases unmatched. Germline V gene lookup returns CDR1 MNHNS and CDR2 SASEGT. CDR3 sequence reads: CASSETGSQPQHF. The CDR3 nucleotides read TGTGCCAGCAGTGAGACAGGGAGTCAGCCCCAGCATTTT.

This rearrangement joins TRBV4-2 to TRBJ1-3; weak D call: TRBD1 (5 bases). Germline V gene data show CDR1 as LGHNA and CDR2 as YNFKEQ. CDR3 length: 16 amino acids. Trimming cost V 0 bases and J 5 bases, with 14 bases left between them. The CDR3 region has the DNA TGTGCCAGCAGCCAAGATGGGACGCGCCAGAGAAACACCATATATTTT. It codes for CASSQDGTRQRNTIYF.

This chain uses TRBV5-4 with TRBJ2-1; TRBD2 agrees at 16 bases. The length of the CDR3 is 16 residues. The junction had 6 bases not matched to a gene; V was cut back by 3 bases and J by 9 bases. Germline CDR1 reads SGHNT; CDR2 reads YYREEE (reference sequence). The CDR3, as DNA: TGTGCCAGCAGCTCAGGGACTAGCGGGGGGGCCGGTGAGCAGTTCTTC. Its translation: CASSSGTSGGAGEQFF.

The V and J genes are TRBV7-6 and TRBJ2-1; D unresolved. Germline V gene lookup returns CDR1 SGHVS and CDR2 FNYEAQ. The ends were cut back, 2 bases at V and 6 bases at J, with 2 bases in the middle. The CDR3 has 11 residues. CDR3 in DNA: TGTGCCAGCAGCTTATCCAATGAGCAGTTCTTC. As protein: CASSLSNEQFF.

Concerning this clone: One end of the junction varies from germline; a read error may be responsible. This chain uses TRBV6-5 with TRBJ2-3; 7 positions agree with TRBD1. The CDR3 consists of 16 residues. The germline V gene encodes CDR1 MNHEY and CDR2 SVGAGI. Here the CDR3 DNA reads TGTGCCAGCAGATACTCGACAGGGAGTCGGACAGATACGCAGTATTTT. It translates to CASRYSTGSRTDTQYF.

V gene TRBV5-5 combines with J gene TRBJ1-5; 9 bases are a match to TRBD1. The CDR3 has 17 amino acids. Germline values: CDR1 SGHKS, CDR2 YYEKEE (reference sequence). With 1 base clipped from V and 4 bases from J, the junction kept 9 bases outside the gene matches. CDR3 residues: CASSLLGTGLSNQPQHF. CDR3 coding DNA: TGTGCCAGCAGCTTGTTGGGGACAGGGCTAAGTAATCAGCCCCAGCATTTT.

The chain employs TRBV19 and TRBJ1-1; TRBD1 might be the D (5 bases). This CDR3 is built from 15 residues. Trimming shortened V by 3 bases and J by 0 bases, and 11 bases separated the two germline ends. Germline V gene sequence: CDR1 LNHDA, CDR2 SQIVND (reference sequence). The CDR3 spells CASSIPTEMNTEAFF. The CDR3 region has the DNA TGTGCCAGTAGTATCCCGACAGAAATGAACACTGAAGCTTTCTTT.

The rearrangement joins TRBV27 to TRBJ1-2; D is perhaps TRBD1 (6 bases). Per the germline V gene, CDR1 is MNHEY and CDR2 is SMNVEV (reference sequence). This CDR3 has 14 amino acids. V lost 3 bases, J lost 2 bases, and 10 bases lay in between. The CDR3 DNA is TGTGCCAGCAGTTTTGGCAGGGGCAACTATGGCTACACCTTC. Residues: CASSFGRGNYGYTF.

The chain joins TRBV18 to TRBJ1-1, with 7 nucleotides matching TRBD1. V shed 3 bases, J shed 4 bases, and the junction held 5 bases outside the gene matches. The CDR3 is made up of 14 amino acids. Germline CDR1 KGHSH, CDR2 LQKENI. CDR3 amino acids: CASSPDRAVTEAFF. The CDR3 bases are TGTGCCAGCTCACCTGACAGGGCCGTCACTGAAGCTTTCTTT.

This clone was counted a single time. This chain uses TRBV6-1 with TRBJ2-3; D is unresolved. The CDR3 consists of 14 residues. V gave up 8 bases and J gave up 0 bases, with 12 bases separating them. Germline V CDR1 and CDR2: MNHNS, SASEGT. CDR3 nucleotide sequence: TGTGCCAGCCGAGTGGACGGAAGCACAGATACGCAGTATTTT. This gives the protein CASRVDGSTDTQYF.

The chain recombines TRBV4-1 with TRBJ1-4, with a possible D match to TRBD1 (6 bases). Trimming took off 4 bases at V and 4 bases at J, with 16 bases between the two ends. The CDR3 totals 16 residues. Germline V gene sequence: CDR1 MGHRA, CDR2 YSYEKL. The CDR3: CASSRLGGGFNEKLFF. CDR3 nucleotides: TGCGCCAGCAGCCGGTTAGGGGGGGGATTTAATGAAAAACTGTTTTTT.

V is TRBV5-6 and J is TRBJ2-7; 11 bases agree with TRBD1. The ends lost 3 bases at V and 13 bases at J; junction bases unmatched: 12. Germline CDR1 SGHDT, CDR2 YYEEEE. The CDR3 spans 14 residues. The CDR3, as DNA: TGTGCCAGCAGCTCCGGGACAGGGGGGGCGCCTGGCTACTTC. Its protein product is CASSSGTGGAPGYF.